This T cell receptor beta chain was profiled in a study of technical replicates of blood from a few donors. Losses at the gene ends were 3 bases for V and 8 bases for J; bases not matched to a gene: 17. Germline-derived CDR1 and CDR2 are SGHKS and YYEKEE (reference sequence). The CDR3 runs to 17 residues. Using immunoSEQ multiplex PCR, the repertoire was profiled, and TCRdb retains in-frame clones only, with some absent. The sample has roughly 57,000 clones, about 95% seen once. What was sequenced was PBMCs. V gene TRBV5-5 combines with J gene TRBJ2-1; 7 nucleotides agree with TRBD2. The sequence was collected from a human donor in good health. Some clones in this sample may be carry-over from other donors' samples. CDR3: CASSSAHPSSGQYEQFF. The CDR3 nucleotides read TGTGCCAGCAGCTCTGCCCATCCCTCTAGCGGCCAATATGAGCAGTTCTTC.